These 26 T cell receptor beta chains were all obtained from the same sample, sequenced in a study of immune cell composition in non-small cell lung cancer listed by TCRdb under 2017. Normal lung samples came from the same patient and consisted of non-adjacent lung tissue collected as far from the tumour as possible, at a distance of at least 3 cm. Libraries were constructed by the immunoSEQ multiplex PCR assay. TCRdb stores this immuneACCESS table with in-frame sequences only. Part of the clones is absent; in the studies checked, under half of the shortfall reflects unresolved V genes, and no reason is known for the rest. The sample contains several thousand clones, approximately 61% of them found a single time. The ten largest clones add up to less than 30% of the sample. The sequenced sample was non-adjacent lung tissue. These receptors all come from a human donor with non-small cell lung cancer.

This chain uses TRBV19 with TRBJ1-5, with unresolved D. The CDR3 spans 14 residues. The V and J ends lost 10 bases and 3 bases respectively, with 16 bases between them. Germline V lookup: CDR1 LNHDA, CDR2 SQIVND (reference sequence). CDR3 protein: CATDSAIFNQPQHF. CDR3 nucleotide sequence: TGTGCCACGGACTCTGCGATCTTCAATCAGCCCCAGCATTTT.

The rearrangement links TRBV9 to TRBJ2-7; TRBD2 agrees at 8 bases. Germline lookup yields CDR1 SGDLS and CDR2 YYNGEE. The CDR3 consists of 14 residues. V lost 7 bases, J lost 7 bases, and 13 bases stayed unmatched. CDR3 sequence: CASGRGGSREEQYF. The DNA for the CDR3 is TGTGCCAGCGGTCGGGGGGGCTCCCGTGAAGAGCAGTACTTC.

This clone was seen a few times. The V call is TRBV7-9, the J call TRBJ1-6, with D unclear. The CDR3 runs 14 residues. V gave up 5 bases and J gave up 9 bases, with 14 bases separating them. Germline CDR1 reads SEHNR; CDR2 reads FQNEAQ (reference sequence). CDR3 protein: CASSPRVGVSPLHF. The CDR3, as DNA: TGTGCCAGCAGCCCCCGGGTGGGAGTTTCACCCCTCCACTTT.

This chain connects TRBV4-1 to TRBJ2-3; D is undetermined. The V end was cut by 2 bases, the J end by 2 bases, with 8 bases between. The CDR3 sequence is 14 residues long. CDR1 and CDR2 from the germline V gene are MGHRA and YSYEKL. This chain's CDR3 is CASSQNQFTDTQYF. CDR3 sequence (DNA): TGCGCCAGCAGCCAAAATCAGTTCACAGATACGCAGTATTTT.

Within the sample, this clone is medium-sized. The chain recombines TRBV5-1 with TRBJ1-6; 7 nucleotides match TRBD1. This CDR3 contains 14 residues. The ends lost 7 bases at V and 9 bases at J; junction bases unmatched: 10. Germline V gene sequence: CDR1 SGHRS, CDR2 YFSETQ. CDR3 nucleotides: TGCGCCAGCCAGGGGGATGGGGTAGCTTCACCCCTCCACTTT. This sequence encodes CASQGDGVASPLHF.

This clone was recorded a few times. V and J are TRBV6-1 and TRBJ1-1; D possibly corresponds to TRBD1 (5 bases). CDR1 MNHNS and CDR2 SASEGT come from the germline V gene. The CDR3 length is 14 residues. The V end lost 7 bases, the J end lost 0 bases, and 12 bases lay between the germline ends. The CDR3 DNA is TGTGCCAGCACCCTAACACAGGTGAACACTGAAGCTTTCTTT. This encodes CASTLTQVNTEAFF.

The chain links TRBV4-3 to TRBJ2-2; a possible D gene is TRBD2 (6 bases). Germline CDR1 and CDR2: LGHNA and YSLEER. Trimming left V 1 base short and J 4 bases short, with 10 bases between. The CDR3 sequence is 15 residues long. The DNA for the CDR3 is TGCGCCAGCAGCCAAGGCGGGGTGAGCACCGGGGAGCTGTTTTTT. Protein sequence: CASSQGGVSTGELFF.

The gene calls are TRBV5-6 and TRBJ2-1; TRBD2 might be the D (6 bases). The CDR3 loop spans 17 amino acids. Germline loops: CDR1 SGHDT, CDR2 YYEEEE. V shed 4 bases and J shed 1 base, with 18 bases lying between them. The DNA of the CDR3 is TGTGCCAGCAGCAGGGCAGGAGGGAAAGGATCCTACAATGAGCAGTTCTTC. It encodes CASSRAGGKGSYNEQFF.

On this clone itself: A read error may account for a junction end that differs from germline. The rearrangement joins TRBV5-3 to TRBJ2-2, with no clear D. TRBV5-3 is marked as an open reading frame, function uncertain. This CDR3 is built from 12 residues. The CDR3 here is CASSLISGELFF. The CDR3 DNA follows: TGTGCCAGCAGCTTGATTAGCGGGGAGCTGTTTTTT.

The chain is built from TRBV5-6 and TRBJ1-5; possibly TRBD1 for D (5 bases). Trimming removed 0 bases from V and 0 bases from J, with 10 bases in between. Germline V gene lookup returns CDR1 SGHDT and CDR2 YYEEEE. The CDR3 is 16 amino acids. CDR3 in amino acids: CASSLARGNSNQPQHF. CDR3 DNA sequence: TGTGCCAGCAGCTTGGCTAGGGGCAATAGCAATCAGCCCCAGCATTTT.

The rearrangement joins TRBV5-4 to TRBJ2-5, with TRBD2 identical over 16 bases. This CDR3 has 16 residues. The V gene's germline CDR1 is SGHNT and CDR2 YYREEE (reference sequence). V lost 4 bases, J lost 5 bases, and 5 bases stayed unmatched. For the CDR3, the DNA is TGTGCCAGCAGCCCGGGACTAGCGGGGGGGCAGGAGACCCAGTACTTC. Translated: CASSPGLAGGQETQYF.

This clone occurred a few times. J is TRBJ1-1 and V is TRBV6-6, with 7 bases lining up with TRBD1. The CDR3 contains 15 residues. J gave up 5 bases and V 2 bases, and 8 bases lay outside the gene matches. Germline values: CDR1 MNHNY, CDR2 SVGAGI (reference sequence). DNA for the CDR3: TGTGCCAGCAGTTACCACAGGGGCGGAAAAACTGAAGCTTTCTTT. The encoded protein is CASSYHRGGKTEAFF.

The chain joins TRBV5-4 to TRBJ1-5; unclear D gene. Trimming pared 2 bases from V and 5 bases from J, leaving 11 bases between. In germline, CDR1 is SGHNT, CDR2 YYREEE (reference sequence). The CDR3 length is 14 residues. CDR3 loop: CASSFGGMDQPQHF. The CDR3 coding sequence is TGTGCCAGCAGCTTCGGAGGGATGGATCAGCCCCAGCATTTT.

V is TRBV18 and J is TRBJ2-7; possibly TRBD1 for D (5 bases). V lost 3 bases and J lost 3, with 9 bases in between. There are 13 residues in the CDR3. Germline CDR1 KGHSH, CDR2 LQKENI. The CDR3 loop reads CASSPTAYYEQYF. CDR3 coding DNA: TGTGCCAGCTCACCGACAGCTTACTACGAGCAGTACTTC.

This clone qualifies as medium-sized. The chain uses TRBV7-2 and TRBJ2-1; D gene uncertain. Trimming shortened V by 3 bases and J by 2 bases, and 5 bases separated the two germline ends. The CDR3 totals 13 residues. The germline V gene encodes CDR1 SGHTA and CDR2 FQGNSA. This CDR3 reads CASSFTAYNEQFF. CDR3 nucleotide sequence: TGTGCCAGCAGCTTTACAGCCTACAATGAGCAGTTCTTC. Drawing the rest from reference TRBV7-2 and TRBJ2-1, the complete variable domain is GAGVSQSPSNKVTEKGKDVELRCDPISGHTALYWYRQSLGQGLEFLIYFQGNSAPDKSGLPSDRFSAERTGGSVSTLTIQRTQQEDSAVYLCASSFTAYNEQFFGPGTRLTVL.

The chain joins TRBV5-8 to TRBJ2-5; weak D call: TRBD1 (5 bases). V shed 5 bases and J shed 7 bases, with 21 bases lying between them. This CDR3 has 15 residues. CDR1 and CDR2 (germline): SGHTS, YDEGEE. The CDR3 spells CASSPGPATIPTQYF. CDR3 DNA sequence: TGTGCCAGCAGTCCAGGGCCTGCAACCATCCCGACCCAGTACTTC.

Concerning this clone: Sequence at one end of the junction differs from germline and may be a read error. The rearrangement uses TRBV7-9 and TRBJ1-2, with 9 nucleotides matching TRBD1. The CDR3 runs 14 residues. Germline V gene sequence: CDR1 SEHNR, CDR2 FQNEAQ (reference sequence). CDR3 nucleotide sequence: TGTGCCAGCAGCCTTACAGGGGGCGCGGTCTACTACGCCTTC. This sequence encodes CASSLTGGAVYYAF.

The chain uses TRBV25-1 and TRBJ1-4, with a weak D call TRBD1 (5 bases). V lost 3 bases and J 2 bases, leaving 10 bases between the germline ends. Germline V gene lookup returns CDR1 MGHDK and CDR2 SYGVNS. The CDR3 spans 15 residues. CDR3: CASSDSTETNEKLFF. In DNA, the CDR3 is TGTGCCAGCAGTGATTCGACAGAGACTAATGAAAAACTGTTTTTT.

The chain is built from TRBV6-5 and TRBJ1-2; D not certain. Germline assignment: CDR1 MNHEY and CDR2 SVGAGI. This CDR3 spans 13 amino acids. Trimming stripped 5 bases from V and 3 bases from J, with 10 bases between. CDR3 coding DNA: TGTGCCAGCAGTCCACACGGAGACTATGGCTACACCTTC. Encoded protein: CASSPHGDYGYTF.

The CDR3 reads CSVAGGYGYTF. The CDR3 nucleotides are TGCAGTGTTGCAGGGGGATATGGCTACACCTTC. The chain recombines TRBV20-1 with TRBJ1-2; TRBD1 matches at 7 bases. CDR3 length: 11 amino acids. The germline CDR1 and CDR2 sequences are DFQATT and SNEGSKA (reference sequence). With 7 bases clipped from V and 5 bases from J, the junction kept 4 bases outside the gene matches.

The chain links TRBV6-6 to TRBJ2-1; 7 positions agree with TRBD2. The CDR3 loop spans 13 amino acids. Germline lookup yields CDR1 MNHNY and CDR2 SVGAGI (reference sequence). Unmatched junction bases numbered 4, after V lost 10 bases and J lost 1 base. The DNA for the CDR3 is TGTGCCATCGCGGGGGAATCCTACAATGAGCAGTTCTTC. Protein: CAIAGESYNEQFF.

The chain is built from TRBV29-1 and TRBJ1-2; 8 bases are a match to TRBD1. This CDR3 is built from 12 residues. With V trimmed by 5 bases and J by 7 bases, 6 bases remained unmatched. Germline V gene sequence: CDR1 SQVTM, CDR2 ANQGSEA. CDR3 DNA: TGCAGCGTTCACGGACAGGGCGTTGGCTACACCTTC. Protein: CSVHGQGVGYTF.

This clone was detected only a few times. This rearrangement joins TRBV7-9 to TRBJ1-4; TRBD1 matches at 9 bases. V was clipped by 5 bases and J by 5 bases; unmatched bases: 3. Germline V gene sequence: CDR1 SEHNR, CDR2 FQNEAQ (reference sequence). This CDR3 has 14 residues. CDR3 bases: TGTGCCAGCAGCAGGGACAGGGAGAATGAAAAACTGTTTTTT. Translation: CASSRDRENEKLFF.

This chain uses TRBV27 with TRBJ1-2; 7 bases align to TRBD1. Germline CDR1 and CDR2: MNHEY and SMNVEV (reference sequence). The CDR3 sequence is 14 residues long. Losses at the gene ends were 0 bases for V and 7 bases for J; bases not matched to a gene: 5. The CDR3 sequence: CASSLSGTVIGYTF. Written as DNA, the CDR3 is TGTGCCAGCAGTTTATCCGGGACAGTGATTGGCTACACCTTC.

The CDR3 nucleotides are TGTGCCAGCAGCTTACAGGGGGCAAACTATGGCTACACCTTC. It codes for CASSLQGANYGYTF. V usage is TRBV27 and J usage is TRBJ1-2; TRBD1 aligns across 9 bases. The CDR3 contains 14 residues. Germline V gene sequence: CDR1 MNHEY, CDR2 SMNVEV (reference sequence). V lost 6 bases and J lost 2; bases outside the gene matches: 4.

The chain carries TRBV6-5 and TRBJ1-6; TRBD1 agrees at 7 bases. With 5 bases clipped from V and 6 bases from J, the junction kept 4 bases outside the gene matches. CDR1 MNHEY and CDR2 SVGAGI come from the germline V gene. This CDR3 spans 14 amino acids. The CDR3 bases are TGTGCCAGCAGTACAGGGGCCGGTAATTCACCCCTCCACTTT. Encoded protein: CASSTGAGNSPLHF.